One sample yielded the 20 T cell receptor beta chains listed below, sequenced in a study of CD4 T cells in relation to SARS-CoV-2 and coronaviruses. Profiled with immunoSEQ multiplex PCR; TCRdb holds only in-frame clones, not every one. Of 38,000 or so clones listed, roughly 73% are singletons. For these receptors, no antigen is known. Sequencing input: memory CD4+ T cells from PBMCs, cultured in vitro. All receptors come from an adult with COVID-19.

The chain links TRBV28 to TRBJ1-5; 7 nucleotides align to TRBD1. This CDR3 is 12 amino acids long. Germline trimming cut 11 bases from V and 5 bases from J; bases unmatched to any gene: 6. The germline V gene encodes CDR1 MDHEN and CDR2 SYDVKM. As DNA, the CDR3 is TGTGCCGGGGGACAGTCGGATCAGCCCCAGCATTTT. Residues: CAGGQSDQPQHF. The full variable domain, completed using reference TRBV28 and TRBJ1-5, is DVKVTQSSRYLVKRTGEKVFLECVQDMDHENMFWYRQDPGLGLRLIYFSYDVKMKEKGDIPEGYSVSREKKERFSLILESASTNQTSMYLCAGGQSDQPQHFGDGTRLSIL.

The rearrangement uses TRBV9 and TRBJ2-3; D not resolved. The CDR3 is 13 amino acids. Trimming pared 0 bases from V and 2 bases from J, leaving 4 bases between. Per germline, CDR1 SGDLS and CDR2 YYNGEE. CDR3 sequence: CASSVVPTDTQYF. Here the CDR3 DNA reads TGTGCCAGCAGCGTAGTGCCCACAGATACGCAGTATTTT.

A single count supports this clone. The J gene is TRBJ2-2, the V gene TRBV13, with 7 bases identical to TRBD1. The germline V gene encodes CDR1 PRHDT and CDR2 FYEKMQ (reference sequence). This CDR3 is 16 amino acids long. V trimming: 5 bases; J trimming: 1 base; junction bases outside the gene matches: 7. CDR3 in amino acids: CASSGPDRVNTGELFF. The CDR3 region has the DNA TGTGCCAGCAGCGGCCCTGACAGGGTGAACACCGGGGAGCTGTTTTTT.

The CDR3 here is CASSRVNQPQHF. The DNA for the CDR3 is TGTGCCAGCAGTAGAGTGAATCAGCCCCAGCATTTT. The genes are TRBV6-5 and TRBJ1-5, with D hard to call. The germline V gene encodes CDR1 MNHEY and CDR2 SVGAGI. The CDR3 sequence is 12 residues long. Trimming took 5 bases from V and 4 from J, leaving 6 bases between them.

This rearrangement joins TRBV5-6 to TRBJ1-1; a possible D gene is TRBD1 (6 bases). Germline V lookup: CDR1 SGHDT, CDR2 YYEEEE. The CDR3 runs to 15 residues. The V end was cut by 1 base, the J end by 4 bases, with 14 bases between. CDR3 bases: TGTGCCAGCAGCTTGTTCGGGGGCCGCGGCACTGAAGCTTTCTTT. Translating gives CASSLFGGRGTEAFF.

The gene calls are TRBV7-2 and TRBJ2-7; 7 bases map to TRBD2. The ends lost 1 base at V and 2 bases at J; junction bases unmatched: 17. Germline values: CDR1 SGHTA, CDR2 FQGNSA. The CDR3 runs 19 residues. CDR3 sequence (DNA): TGTGCCAGCAGCTTAGGGATTGGGCTTGTGTCTAGCGGAACCTACGAGCAGTACTTC. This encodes CASSLGIGLVSSGTYEQYF. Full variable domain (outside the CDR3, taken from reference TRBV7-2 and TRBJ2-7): GAGVSQSPSNKVTEKGKDVELRCDPISGHTALYWYRQSLGQGLEFLIYFQGNSAPDKSGLPSDRFSAERTGGSVSTLTIQRTQQEDSAVYLCASSLGIGLVSSGTYEQYFGPGTRLTVT.

The CDR3 is CASSLVAMGQATNEKLFF. CDR3 sequence (DNA): TGTGCCAGCAGTTTGGTTGCTATGGGACAGGCGACTAATGAAAAACTGTTTTTT. The gene calls are TRBV28 and TRBJ1-4, with 8 positions matching TRBD1. The ends lost 3 bases at V and 2 bases at J; junction bases unmatched: 11. CDR1 is MDHEN, CDR2 SYDVKM, per germline. CDR3 length: 18 amino acids.

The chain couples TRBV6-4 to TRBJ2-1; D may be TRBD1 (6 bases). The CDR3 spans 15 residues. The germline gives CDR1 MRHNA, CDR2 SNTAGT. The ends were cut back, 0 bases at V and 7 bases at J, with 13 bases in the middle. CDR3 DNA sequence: TGTGCCAGCAGTGACTCGATGTTAGGGGGAAATGAGCAGTTCTTC. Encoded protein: CASSDSMLGGNEQFF.

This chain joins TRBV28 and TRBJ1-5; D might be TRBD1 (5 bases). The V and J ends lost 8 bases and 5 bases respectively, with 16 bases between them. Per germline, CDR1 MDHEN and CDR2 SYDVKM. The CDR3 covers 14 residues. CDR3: CASSKDWGHQPQHF. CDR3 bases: TGTGCCAGCTCGAAAGACTGGGGCCATCAGCCCCAGCATTTT.

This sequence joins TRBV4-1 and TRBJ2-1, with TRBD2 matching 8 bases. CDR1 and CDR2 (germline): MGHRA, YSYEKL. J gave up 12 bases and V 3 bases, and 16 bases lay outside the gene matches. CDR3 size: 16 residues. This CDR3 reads CASSQVPSITRGGQFF. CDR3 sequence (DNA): TGCGCCAGCAGCCAGGTCCCTTCTATAACCCGGGGGGGGCAGTTCTTC.

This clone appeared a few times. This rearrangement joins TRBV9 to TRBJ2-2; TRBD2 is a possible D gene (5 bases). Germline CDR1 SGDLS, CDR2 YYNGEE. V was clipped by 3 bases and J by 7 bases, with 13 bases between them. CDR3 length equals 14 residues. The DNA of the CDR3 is TGTGCCAGCAGCGGAAGCCTCAGCGGCGGGGAGCTGTTTTTT. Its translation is CASSGSLSGGELFF.

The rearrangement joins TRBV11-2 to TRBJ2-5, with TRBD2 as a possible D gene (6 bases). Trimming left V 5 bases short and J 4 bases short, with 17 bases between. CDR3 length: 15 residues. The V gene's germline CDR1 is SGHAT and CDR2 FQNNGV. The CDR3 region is CASSAGTLGGETQYF. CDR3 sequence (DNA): TGTGCCAGCAGCGCAGGGACTTTGGGGGGAGAGACCCAGTACTTC. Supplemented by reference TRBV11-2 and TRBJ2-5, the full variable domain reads EAGVAQSPRYKIIEKRQSVAFWCNPISGHATLYWYQQILGQGPKLLIQFQNNGVVDDSQLPKDRFSAERLKGVDSTLKIQPAKLEDSAVYLCASSAGTLGGETQYFGPGTRLLVL.

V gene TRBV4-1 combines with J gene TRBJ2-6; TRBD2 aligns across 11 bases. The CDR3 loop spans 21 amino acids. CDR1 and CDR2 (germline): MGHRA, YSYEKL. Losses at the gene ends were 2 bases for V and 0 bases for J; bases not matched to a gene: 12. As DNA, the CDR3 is TGCGCCAGCAGCCAACATTGGGTGGGGACTAGCGGATCCTCTGGGGCCAACGTCCTGACTTTC. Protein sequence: CASSQHWVGTSGSSGANVLTF.

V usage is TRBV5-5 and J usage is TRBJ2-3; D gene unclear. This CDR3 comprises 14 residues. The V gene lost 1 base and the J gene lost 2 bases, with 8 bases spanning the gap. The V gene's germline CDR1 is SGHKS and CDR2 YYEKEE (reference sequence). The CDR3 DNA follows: TGTGCCAGCAGCTTGATTTCGGACACAGATACGCAGTATTTT. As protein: CASSLISDTDTQYF.

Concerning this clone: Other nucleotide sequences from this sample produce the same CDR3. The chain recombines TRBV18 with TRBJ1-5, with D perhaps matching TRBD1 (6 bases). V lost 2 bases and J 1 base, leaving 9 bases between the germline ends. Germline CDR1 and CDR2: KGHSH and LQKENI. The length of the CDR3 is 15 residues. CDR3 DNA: TGTGCCAGCTCACCAGACAGGTTGAGCAATCAGCCCCAGCATTTT. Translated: CASSPDRLSNQPQHF.

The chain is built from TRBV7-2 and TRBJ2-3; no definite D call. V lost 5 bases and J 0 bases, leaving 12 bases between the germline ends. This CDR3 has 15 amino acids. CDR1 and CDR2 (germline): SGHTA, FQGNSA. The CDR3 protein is CASSPQTISTDTQYF. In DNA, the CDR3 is TGTGCCAGCAGCCCGCAGACAATAAGCACAGATACGCAGTATTTT.

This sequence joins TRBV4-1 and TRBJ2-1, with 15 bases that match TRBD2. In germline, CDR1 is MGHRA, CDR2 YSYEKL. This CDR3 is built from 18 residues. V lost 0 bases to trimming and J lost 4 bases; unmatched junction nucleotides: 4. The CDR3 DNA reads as TGCGCCAGCAGCCAAGATGGGACTAGCGGGAGGCGATACAATGAGCAGTTCTTC. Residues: CASSQDGTSGRRYNEQFF.

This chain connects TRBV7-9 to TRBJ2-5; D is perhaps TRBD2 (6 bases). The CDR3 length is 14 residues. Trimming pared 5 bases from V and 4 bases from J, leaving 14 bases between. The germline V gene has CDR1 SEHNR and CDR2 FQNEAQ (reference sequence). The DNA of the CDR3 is TGTGCCAGCAGCCCGAGACTAGTTGGAGAGACCCAGTACTTC. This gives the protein CASSPRLVGETQYF.

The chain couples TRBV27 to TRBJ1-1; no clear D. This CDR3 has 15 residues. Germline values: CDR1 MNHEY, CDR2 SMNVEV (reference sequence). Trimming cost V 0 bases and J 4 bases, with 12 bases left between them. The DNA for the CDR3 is TGTGCCAGCAGTTTATCGCGGGCGGTGGTCACTGAAGCTTTCTTT. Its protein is CASSLSRAVVTEAFF.

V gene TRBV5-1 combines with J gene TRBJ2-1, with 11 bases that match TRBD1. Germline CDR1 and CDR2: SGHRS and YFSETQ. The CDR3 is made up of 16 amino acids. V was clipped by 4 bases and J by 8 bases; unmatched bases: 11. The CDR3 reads CASSQGTGGFMYEQFF. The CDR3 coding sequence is TGCGCCAGCAGCCAGGGGACAGGGGGTTTCATGTATGAGCAGTTCTTC. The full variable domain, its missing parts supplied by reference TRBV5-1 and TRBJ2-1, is KAGVTQTPRYLIKTRGQQVTLSCSPISGHRSVSWYQQTPGQGLQFLFEYFSETQRNKGNFPGRFSGRQFSNSRSEMNVSTLELGDSALYLCASSQGTGGFMYEQFFGPGTRLTVL.